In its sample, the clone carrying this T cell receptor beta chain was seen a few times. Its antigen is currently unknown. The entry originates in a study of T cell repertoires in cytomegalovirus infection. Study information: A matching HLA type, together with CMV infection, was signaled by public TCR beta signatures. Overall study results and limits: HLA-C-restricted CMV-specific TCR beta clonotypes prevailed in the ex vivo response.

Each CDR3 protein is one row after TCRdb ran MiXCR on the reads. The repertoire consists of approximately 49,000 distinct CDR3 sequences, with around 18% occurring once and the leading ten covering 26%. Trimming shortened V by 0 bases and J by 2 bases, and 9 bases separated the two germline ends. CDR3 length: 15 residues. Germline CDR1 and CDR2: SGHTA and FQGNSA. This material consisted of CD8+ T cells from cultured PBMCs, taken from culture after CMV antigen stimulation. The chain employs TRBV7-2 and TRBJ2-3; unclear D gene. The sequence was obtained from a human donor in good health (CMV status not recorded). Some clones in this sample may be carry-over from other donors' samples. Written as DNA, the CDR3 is TGTGCCAGCAGCTTAGCTGGGTTCTCCACAGATACGCAGTATTTT. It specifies CASSLAGFSTDTQYF.